This T cell receptor (beta chain) originates from a study of T-cell memory formation after mild COVID-19. The wider study: There were largely donor-specific TCR clusters. Study-level findings and limits: Contracting clones localized mainly to CM and EM when CD4+ and mainly to EMRA when CD8+. Some responding clones appeared in pre-infection memory, suggesting cross-reactive memory joined.

Concerning this clonotype: Its antigen is not known.

The V segment lost 4 bases and the J segment 2 bases; nucleotides outside the gene matches: 9. The CDR3 spans 17 residues. The V gene's germline CDR1 is LNHNV and CDR2 YYDKDF (reference sequence). Constant-segment primers served in 5'RACE that generated TCR alpha and TCR beta cDNA libraries bearing sample barcodes and UMIs. TCRdb re-analysed the 5' RACE reads in MiXCR, keeping a single row per CDR3 protein. The sample contains about 110,000 distinct CDR3 sequences, 9.5% to 15% of which appear only once. This TCR was recovered from an adult woman who had mild COVID-19 (a few samples of this study predate the infection). Cell type and time point are not known. The chain couples TRBV15 to TRBJ2-3; TRBD2 matches 10 bases. The sequenced sample consisted of PBMCs or a T cell subset sorted from them (not recorded which). The CDR3 DNA is TGTGCCACCAGCATAGATCGGACTAGCGGATACACAGATACGCAGTATTTT. Amino acids: CATSIDRTSGYTDTQYF.